Listed here are 21 T cell receptor beta chains from one sample, sequenced in a study of PD-L1 blockade in urothelial cancer. Repertoires were generated with immunoSEQ multiplex PCR, while TCRdb's copy carries only in-frame clones and drops some. This table holds about 84,000 clones, around nine tenths found once. The source material was PBMCs, sampled around atezolizumab (anti-PD-L1) treatment. These TCRs come from a man in his sixties with urothelial cancer.

This chain links TRBV5-1 with TRBJ1-5; maybe TRBD1 (6 bases). Deletions cut 4 bases from V and 6 bases from J, with 17 bases between. Germline V gives CDR1 SGHRS, CDR2 YFSETQ. The CDR3 is made up of 15 amino acids. The CDR3 loop reads CASSDQGQVGQPQHF. The CDR3 nucleotides are TGCGCCAGCAGCGATCAGGGGCAGGTGGGTCAGCCCCAGCATTTT.

The V and J genes are TRBV7-8 and TRBJ2-7; D not certain. This CDR3 region has 13 residues. V lost 5 bases, J lost 2 bases, and 10 bases lay in between. The germline V gene encodes CDR1 SGHVS and CDR2 FQNEAQ. The CDR3, as DNA: TGTGCCAGCAGCCCCGCAGAAACCTACGAGCAGTACTTC. Residues: CASSPAETYEQYF.

This rearrangement joins TRBV30 to TRBJ1-3, with a tentative D call TRBD1 (5 bases). V was pared by 1 base and J by 2 bases, with 12 bases between. CDR1 GTSNPN and CDR2 SVGIG come from the germline V gene (reference sequence). The CDR3 length is 15 residues. The chain's CDR3 is CAWSAPGLPGNTIYF. The CDR3 DNA follows: TGTGCCTGGAGTGCCCCGGGACTTCCTGGAAACACCATATATTTT. Full variable domain (outside the CDR3, taken from reference TRBV30 and TRBJ1-3): SQTIHQWPATLVQPVGSPLSLECTVEGTSNPNLYWYRQAAGRGLQLLFYSVGIGQISSEVPQNLSASRPQDRQFILSSKKLLLSDSGFYLCAWSAPGLPGNTIYFGEGSWLTVV.

The chain carries TRBV7-2 and TRBJ2-7; D might be TRBD2 (5 bases). The CDR3 has 15 residues. The germline gives CDR1 SGHTA, CDR2 FQGNSA. The V and J ends lost 1 base and 0 bases respectively, with 10 bases between them. The CDR3 is CASSLVLGSSYEQYF. The DNA for the CDR3 is TGTGCCAGCAGCTTAGTTCTGGGGAGCTCCTACGAGCAGTACTTC. The whole variable domain, remainder taken from reference TRBV7-2 and TRBJ2-7, is GAGVSQSPSNKVTEKGKDVELRCDPISGHTALYWYRQSLGQGLEFLIYFQGNSAPDKSGLPSDRFSAERTGGSVSTLTIQRTQQEDSAVYLCASSLVLGSSYEQYFGPGTRLTVT.

The chain carries TRBV5-1 and TRBJ2-7; TRBD1 matches 10 bases. The CDR3 totals 18 residues. From germline, CDR1 is SGHRS and CDR2 YFSETQ. Losses at the gene ends were 1 base for V and 3 bases for J; bases not matched to a gene: 13. The CDR3 sequence: CASSLRGTGQGTLYEQYF. The CDR3, as DNA: TGCGCCAGCAGCTTGCGGGGGACGGGACAGGGGACCCTCTACGAGCAGTACTTC.

The sample holds a few counts of this clone. V gene TRBV7-2 combines with J gene TRBJ2-3; no firm D call. CDR3 size: 10 residues. Germline CDR1 is SGHTA and CDR2 is FQGNSA. V was pared by 8 bases and J by 4 bases, with 4 bases between. The CDR3 nucleotides are TGTGCCAGCCGGGCAGATACGCAGTATTTT. This encodes CASRADTQYF.

The V gene is TRBV5-6, the J gene TRBJ1-4; D gene uncertain. The germline V gene encodes CDR1 SGHDT and CDR2 YYEEEE. V dropped 4 bases and J dropped 3 bases, with 13 bases sitting between them. This CDR3 has 15 amino acids. CDR3 residues: CASSPVPGPNEKLFF. The CDR3, as DNA: TGTGCCAGCAGCCCTGTGCCTGGGCCTAATGAAAAACTGTTTTTT.

In its sample, this clone was seen once. The J gene is TRBJ1-1, the V gene TRBV7-3; D is unclear. Germline lookup yields CDR1 SGHTA and CDR2 FQGTGA. The CDR3 runs 16 residues. Trimming pared 1 base from V and 2 bases from J, leaving 14 bases between. CDR3 sequence: CASSLREGAYNTEAFF. The CDR3 nucleotides read TGTGCCAGCAGCTTAAGAGAGGGAGCTTATAACACTGAAGCTTTCTTT.

The CDR3 is CASSGTSGVITGDTQYF. DNA of the CDR3: TGCGCCAGCAGCGGGACTAGCGGGGTCATAACCGGAGATACGCAGTATTTT. J is TRBJ2-3 and V is TRBV10-1, with TRBD2 matching over 13 bases. The CDR3 runs 17 residues. The germline V gene encodes CDR1 WNHNN and CDR2 SYGVQD (reference sequence). With 6 bases clipped from V and 5 bases from J, the junction kept 11 bases outside the gene matches.

The chain uses TRBV9 and TRBJ1-4; TRBD1 is a possible D gene (6 bases). Trimming pared 1 base from V and 8 bases from J, leaving 15 bases between. CDR3 size: 15 residues. From germline, CDR1 is SGDLS and CDR2 YYNGEE. The CDR3 DNA reads as TGTGCCAGCAGCGTAAACGGACAGTCGGGAGAAAAACTGTTTTTT. As protein: CASSVNGQSGEKLFF. Drawing the rest from reference TRBV9 and TRBJ1-4, the complete variable domain is DSGVTQTPKHLITATGQRVTLRCSPRSGDLSVYWYQQSLDQGLQFLIQYYNGEERAKGNILERFSAQQFPDLHSELNLSSLELGDSALYFCASSVNGQSGEKLFFGSGTQLSVL.

The chain carries TRBV15 and TRBJ2-1, with D possibly matching TRBD2 (5 bases). Trimming took off 0 bases at V and 9 bases at J, with 15 bases between the two ends. In germline, CDR1 is LNHNV, CDR2 YYDKDF (reference sequence). The CDR3 spans 15 residues. The CDR3 loop reads CATSRETRIFAEQFF. In DNA form, the CDR3 reads TGTGCCACCAGCAGAGAAACTAGAATCTTCGCTGAGCAGTTCTTC.

The chain links TRBV29-1 to TRBJ1-5; D is unclear. Germline V gene sequence: CDR1 SQVTM, CDR2 ANQGSEA. Trimming pared 7 bases from V and 6 bases from J, leaving 19 bases between. The length of the CDR3 is 14 residues. This CDR3 reads CSAQNSGSSQPQHF. The CDR3 region has the DNA TGCAGCGCCCAAAATAGTGGGAGTAGTCAGCCCCAGCATTTT.

The chain combines TRBV30 with TRBJ1-5; unclear D gene. Germline values: CDR1 GTSNPN, CDR2 SVGIG (reference sequence). The V end lost 1 base, the J end lost 4 bases, and 8 bases lay between the germline ends. This CDR3 has 13 amino acids. This CDR3 is CAWSATANQPQHF. CDR3 bases: TGTGCCTGGAGTGCAACAGCAAATCAGCCCCAGCATTTT.

This clone was counted a single time. The rearrangement uses TRBV10-1 and TRBJ2-3; the match to TRBD2 covers 9 bases. The CDR3 contains 18 residues. CDR1 is WNHNN, CDR2 SYGVQD, per germline (reference sequence). Losses at the gene ends were 4 bases for V and 5 bases for J; bases not matched to a gene: 16. CDR3 sequence reads: CASSGASGDRLTGDTQYF. The CDR3 DNA reads as TGCGCCAGCAGTGGGGCTAGCGGGGACCGCTTAACAGGAGATACGCAGTATTTT.

J is TRBJ2-1 and V is TRBV9; 9 bases map to TRBD2. Germline trimming cut 3 bases from V and 0 bases from J; bases unmatched to any gene: 4. The germline V gene has CDR1 SGDLS and CDR2 YYNGEE. The CDR3 runs to 16 residues. In DNA, the CDR3 is TGTGCCAGCAGCGCGACTAGCGGACGCTCCTACAATGAGCAGTTCTTC. Protein product: CASSATSGRSYNEQFF.

This chain uses TRBV28 with TRBJ1-4, with 7 positions matching TRBD1. Germline CDR1 is MDHEN and CDR2 is SYDVKM. V was clipped by 4 bases and J by 4 bases; unmatched bases: 6. CDR3 length equals 15 residues. The DNA of the CDR3 is TGTGCCAGCAGTTCCCGGACAGGCCATAATGAAAAACTGTTTTTT. Residues: CASSSRTGHNEKLFF. The entire variable domain, with the rest obtained from reference TRBV28 and TRBJ1-4, is as follows: DVKVTQSSRYLVKRTGEKVFLECVQDMDHENMFWYRQDPGLGLRLIYFSYDVKMKEKGDIPEGYSVSREKKERFSLILESASTNQTSMYLCASSSRTGHNEKLFFGSGTQLSVL.

The V call is TRBV18, the J call TRBJ1-2, with 8 bases lining up with TRBD1. Trimming removed 3 bases from V and 6 bases from J; junction bases left unmatched: 6. The CDR3 extends over 14 amino acids. Germline V gene sequence: CDR1 KGHSH, CDR2 LQKENI. As DNA, the CDR3 is TGTGCCAGCTCACCGGGACAGGCGCTCCATGGCTACACCTTC. As protein: CASSPGQALHGYTF.

The chain carries TRBV6-5 and TRBJ1-2, with 7 bases lining up with TRBD1. Trimming took 6 bases from V and 0 from J; bases not matched to a gene: 4. The CDR3 has 14 amino acids. Germline assignment: CDR1 MNHEY and CDR2 SVGAGI. The CDR3 DNA sequence: TGTGCCAGCAGCCAGGGGGGCACTAACTATGGCTACACCTTC. This gives the protein CASSQGGTNYGYTF.

The rearrangement joins TRBV7-6 to TRBJ1-1; TRBD1 aligns across 10 bases. Per germline, CDR1 SGHVS and CDR2 FNYEAQ. The CDR3 extends over 14 amino acids. V was pared by 5 bases and J by 4 bases, with 4 bases of the junction left unmatched. The CDR3 DNA reads as TGTGCCAGCAGCCGCGACAGGGGGCTCACTGAAGCTTTCTTT. Amino acid sequence: CASSRDRGLTEAFF.

The chain is built from TRBV27 and TRBJ1-1, with 10 bases aligning to TRBD1. In germline, CDR1 is MNHEY, CDR2 SMNVEV (reference sequence). The CDR3 totals 19 residues. V trimming: 1 base; J trimming: 5 bases; junction bases outside the gene matches: 16. The chain's CDR3 is CASSLLGQGFRTEGTEAFF. As DNA, the CDR3 is TGTGCCAGCAGTTTATTGGGACAGGGGTTTAGGACGGAGGGTACTGAAGCTTTCTTT.

This CDR3 reads CASSPKHRDSQNEQYF. CDR3 in DNA: TGTGCCAGCAGCCCCAAACACAGGGACAGCCAGAACGAGCAGTACTTC. J is TRBJ2-7 and V is TRBV7-2; 7 positions match TRBD1. V shed 5 bases and J 5 bases; nucleotides not matched to a gene: 15. This CDR3 spans 16 amino acids. Germline V gene sequence: CDR1 SGHTA, CDR2 FQGNSA.